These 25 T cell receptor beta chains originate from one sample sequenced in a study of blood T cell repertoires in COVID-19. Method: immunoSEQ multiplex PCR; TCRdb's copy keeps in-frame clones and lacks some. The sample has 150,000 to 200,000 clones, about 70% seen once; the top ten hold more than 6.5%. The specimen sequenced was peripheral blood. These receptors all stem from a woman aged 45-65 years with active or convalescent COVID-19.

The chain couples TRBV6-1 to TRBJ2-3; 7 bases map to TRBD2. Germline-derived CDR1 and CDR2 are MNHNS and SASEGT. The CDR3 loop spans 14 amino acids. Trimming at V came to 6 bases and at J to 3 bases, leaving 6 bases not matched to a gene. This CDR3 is CASRLARLTDTQYF. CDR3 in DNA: TGTGCCAGCAGACTAGCGCGTTTGACAGATACGCAGTATTTT.

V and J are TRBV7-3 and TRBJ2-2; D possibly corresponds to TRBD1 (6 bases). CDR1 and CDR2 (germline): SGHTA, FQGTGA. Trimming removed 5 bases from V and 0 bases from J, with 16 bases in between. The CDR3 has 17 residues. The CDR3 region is CASSPGQRVANTGELFF. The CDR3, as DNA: TGTGCCAGCAGCCCCGGACAGCGAGTCGCGAACACCGGGGAGCTGTTTTTT.

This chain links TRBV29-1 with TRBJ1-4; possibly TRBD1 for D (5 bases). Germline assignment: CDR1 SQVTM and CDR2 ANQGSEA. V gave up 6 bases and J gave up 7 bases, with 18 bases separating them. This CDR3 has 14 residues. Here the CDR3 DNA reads TGCAGCGTACTAGGCGGGGGTGGCCTTGAAAAACTGTTTTTT. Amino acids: CSVLGGGGLEKLFF.

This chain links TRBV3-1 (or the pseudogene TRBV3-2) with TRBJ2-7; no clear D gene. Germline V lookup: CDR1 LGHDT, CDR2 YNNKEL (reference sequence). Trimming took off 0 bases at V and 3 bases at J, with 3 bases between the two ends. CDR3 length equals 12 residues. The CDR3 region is CASSQDHYEQYF. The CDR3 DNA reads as TGTGCCAGCAGCCAAGATCACTACGAGCAGTACTTC.

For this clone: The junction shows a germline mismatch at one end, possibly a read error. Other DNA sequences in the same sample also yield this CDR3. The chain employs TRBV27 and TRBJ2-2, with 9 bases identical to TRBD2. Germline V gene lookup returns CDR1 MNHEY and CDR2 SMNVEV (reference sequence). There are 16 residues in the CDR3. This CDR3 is CASSFGVAGEPGELFF. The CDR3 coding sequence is TGTGCCAGCAGTTTTGGGGTAGCGGGAGAACCCGGAGAGCTGTTTTTT.

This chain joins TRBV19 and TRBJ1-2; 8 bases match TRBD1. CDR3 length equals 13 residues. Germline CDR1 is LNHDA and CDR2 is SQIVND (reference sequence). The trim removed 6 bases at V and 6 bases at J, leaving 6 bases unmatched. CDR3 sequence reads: CASRPQGAHGYTF. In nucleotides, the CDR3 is TGTGCCAGTAGGCCTCAGGGGGCGCATGGCTACACCTTC. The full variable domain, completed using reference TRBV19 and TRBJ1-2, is DGGITQSPKYLFRKEGQNVTLSCEQNLNHDAMYWYRQDPGQGLRLIYYSQIVNDFQKGDIAEGYSVSREKKESFPLTVTSAQKNPTAFYLCASRPQGAHGYTFGSGTRLTVV.

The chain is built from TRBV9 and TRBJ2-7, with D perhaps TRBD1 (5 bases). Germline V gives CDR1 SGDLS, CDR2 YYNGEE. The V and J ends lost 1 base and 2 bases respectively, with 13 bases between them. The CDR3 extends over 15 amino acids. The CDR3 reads CASSVTGSGTYEQYF. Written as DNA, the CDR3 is TGTGCCAGCAGCGTAACAGGAAGTGGGACCTACGAGCAGTACTTC.

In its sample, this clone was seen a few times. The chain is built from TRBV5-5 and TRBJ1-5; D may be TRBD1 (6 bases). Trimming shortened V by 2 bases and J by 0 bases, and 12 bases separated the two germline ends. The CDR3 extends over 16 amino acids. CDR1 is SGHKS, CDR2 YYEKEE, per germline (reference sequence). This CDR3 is CASSLGQIHSNQPQHF. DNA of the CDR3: TGTGCCAGCAGCTTAGGACAGATCCATAGCAATCAGCCCCAGCATTTT.

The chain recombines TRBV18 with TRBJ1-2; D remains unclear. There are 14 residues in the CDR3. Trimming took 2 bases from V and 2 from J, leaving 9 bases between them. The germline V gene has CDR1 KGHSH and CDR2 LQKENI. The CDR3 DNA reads TGTGCCAGCTCACCAGTTGAGTCCAACTATGGCTACACCTTC. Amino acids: CASSPVESNYGYTF.

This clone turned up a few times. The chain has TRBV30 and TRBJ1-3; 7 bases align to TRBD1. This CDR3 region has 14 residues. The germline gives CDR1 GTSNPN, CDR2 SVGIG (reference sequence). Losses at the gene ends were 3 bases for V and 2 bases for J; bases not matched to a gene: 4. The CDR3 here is CAWRGRGTGNTIYF. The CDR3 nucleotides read TGTGCCTGGAGGGGCAGGGGGACTGGAAACACCATATATTTT.

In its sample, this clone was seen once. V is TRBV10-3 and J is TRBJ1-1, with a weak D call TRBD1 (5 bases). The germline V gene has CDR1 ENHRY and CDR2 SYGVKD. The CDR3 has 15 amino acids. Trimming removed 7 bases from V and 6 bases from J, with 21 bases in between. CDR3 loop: CAITPGGSGDSEAFF. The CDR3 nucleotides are TGTGCCATCACTCCCGGTGGTTCGGGGGATTCTGAAGCTTTCTTT.

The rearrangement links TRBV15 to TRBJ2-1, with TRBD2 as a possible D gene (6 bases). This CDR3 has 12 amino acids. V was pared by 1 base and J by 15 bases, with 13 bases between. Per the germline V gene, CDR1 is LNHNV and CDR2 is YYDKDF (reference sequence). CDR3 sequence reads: CATSRVEGRSFF. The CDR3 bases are TGTGCCACCAGCAGAGTCGAGGGGAGGTCGTTCTTC. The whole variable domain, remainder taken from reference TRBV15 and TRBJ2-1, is DAMVIQNPRYQVTQFGKPVTLSCSQTLNHNVMYWYQQKSSQAPKLLFHYYDKDFNNEADTPDNFQSRRPNTSFCFLDIRSPGLGDTAMYLCATSRVEGRSFFGPGTRLTVL.

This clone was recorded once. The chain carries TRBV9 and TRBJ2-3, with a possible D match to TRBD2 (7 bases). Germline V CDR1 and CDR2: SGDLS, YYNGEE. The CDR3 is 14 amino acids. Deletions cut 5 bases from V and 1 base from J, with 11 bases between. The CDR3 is CASSEGGGTDTQYF. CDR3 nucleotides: TGTGCCAGCAGTGAAGGGGGGGGCACAGATACGCAGTATTTT. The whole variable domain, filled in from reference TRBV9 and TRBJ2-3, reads DSGVTQTPKHLITATGQRVTLRCSPRSGDLSVYWYQQSLDQGLQFLIQYYNGEERAKGNILERFSAQQFPDLHSELNLSSLELGDSALYFCASSEGGGTDTQYFGPGTRLTVL.

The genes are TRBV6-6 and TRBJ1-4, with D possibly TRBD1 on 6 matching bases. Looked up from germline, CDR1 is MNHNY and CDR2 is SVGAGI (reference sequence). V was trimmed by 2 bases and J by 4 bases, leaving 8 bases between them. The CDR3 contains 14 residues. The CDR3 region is CASSYGQSNEKLFF. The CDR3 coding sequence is TGTGCCAGCAGTTACGGACAGAGTAATGAAAAACTGTTTTTT.

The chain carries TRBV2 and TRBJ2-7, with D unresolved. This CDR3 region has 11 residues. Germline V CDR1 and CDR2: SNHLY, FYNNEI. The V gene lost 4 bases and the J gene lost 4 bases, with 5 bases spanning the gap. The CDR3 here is CASSGYYEQYF. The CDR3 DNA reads TGTGCCAGCAGTGGTTATTACGAGCAGTACTTC.

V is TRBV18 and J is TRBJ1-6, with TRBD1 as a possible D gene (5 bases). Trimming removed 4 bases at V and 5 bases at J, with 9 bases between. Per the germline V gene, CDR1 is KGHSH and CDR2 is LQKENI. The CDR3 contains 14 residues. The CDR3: CASSRGTNNSPLHF. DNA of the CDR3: TGTGCCAGCTCACGAGGGACTAATAATTCACCCCTCCACTTT. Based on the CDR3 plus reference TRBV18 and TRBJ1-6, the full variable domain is NAGVMQNPRHLVRRRGQEARLRCSPMKGHSHVYWYRQLPEEGLKFMVYLQKENIIDESGMPKERFSAEFPKEGPSILRIQQVVRGDSAAYFCASSRGTNNSPLHFGNGTRLTVT.

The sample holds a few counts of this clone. The CDR3 here is CASRTGQGGNQPQHF. The CDR3 DNA follows: TGTGCCAGTAGGACCGGCCAGGGAGGTAATCAGCCCCAGCATTTT. The J gene is TRBJ1-5, the V gene TRBV19; tentatively, D is TRBD1 (5 bases). CDR3 length: 15 amino acids. The germline gives CDR1 LNHDA, CDR2 SQIVND (reference sequence). Trimming shortened V by 6 bases and J by 4 bases, and 16 bases separated the two germline ends.

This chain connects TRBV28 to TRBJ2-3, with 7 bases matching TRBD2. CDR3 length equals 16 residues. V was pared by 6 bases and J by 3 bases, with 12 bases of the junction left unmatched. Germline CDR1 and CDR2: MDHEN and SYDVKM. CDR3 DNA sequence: TGTGCCAGCAGCCCTACAAGCGGACTAGTGACAGATACGCAGTATTTT. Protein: CASSPTSGLVTDTQYF.

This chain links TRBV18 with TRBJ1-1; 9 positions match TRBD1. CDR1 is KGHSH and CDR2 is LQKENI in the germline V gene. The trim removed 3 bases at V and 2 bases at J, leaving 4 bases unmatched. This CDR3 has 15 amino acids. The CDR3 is CASSPTGGSNTEAFF. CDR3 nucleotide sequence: TGTGCCAGCTCACCGACAGGGGGGTCAAACACTGAAGCTTTCTTT.

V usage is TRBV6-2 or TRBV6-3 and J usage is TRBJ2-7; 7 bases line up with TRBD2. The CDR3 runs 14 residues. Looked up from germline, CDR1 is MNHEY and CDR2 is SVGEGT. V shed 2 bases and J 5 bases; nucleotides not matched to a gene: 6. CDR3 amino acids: CASSYNAGAHEQYF. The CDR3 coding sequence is TGTGCCAGCAGTTACAATGCGGGAGCACACGAGCAGTACTTC.

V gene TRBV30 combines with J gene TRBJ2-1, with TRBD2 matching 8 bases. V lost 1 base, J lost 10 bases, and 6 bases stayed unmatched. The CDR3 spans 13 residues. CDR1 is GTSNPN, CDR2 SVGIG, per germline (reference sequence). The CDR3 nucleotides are TGTGCCTGGAGTGACCAGCGGGGGCTCGAGCAGTTCTTC. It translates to CAWSDQRGLEQFF.

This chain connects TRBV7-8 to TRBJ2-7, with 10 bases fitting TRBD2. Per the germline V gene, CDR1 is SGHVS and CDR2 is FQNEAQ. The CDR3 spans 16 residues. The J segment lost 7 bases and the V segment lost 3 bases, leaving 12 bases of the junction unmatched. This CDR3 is CASSLIGTSVTGEQYF. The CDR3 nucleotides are TGTGCCAGCAGCTTGATAGGGACTAGCGTAACGGGAGAGCAGTACTTC.

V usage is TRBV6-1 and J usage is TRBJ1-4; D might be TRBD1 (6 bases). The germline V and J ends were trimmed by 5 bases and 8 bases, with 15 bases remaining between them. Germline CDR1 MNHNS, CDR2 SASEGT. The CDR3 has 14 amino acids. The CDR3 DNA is TGTGCCAGCAGTAGGGGGGGAAAGGACGAAAAACTGTTTTTT. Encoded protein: CASSRGGKDEKLFF.

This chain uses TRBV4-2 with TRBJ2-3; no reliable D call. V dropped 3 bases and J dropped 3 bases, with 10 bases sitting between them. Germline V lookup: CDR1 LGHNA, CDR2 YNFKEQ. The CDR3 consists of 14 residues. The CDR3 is CASSQTSDTDTQYF. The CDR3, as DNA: TGTGCCAGCAGCCAGACTTCAGATACAGATACGCAGTATTTT.

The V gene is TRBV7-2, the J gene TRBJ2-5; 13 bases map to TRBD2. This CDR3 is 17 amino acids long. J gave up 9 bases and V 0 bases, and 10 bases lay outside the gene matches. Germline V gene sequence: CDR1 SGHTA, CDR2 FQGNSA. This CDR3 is CASSLAGLAGTAAAQYF. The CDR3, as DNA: TGTGCCAGCAGCTTAGCGGGACTAGCGGGAACTGCGGCGGCCCAGTACTTC.